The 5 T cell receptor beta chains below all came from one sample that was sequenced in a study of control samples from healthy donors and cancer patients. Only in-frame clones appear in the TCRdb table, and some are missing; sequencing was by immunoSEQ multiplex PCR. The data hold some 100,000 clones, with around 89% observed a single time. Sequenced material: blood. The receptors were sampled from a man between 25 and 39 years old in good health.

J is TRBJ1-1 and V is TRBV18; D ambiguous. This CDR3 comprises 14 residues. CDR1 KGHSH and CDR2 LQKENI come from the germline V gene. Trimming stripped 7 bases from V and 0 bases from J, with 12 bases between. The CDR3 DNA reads TGTGCCAGCTTCCCTGATCAAATGAACACTGAAGCTTTCTTT. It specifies CASFPDQMNTEAFF.

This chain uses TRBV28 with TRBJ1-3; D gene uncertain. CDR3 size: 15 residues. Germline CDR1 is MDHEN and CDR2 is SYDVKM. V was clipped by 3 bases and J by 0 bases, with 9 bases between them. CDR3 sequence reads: CASSFKGYSGNTIYF. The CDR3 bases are TGTGCCAGCAGTTTTAAGGGATACTCTGGAAACACCATATATTTT.

CDR3 nucleotides: TGTGCCAGCAGCTTCGGCACTAGCGGGGGGAATACAGATACGCAGTATTTT. The encoded protein is CASSFGTSGGNTDTQYF. The rearrangement joins TRBV13 to TRBJ2-3, with 12 bases lining up with TRBD2. Germline V lookup: CDR1 PRHDT, CDR2 FYEKMQ (reference sequence). The V gene end was trimmed by 3 bases and the J gene end by 3 bases; junction bases not matched to a gene: 7. The CDR3 runs to 17 residues.

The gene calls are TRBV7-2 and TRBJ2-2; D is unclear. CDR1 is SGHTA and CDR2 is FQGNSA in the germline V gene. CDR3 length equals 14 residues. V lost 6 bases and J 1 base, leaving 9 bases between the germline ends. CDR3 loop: CASRPSENTGELFF. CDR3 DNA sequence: TGTGCCAGCAGGCCGTCCGAGAACACCGGGGAGCTGTTTTTT.

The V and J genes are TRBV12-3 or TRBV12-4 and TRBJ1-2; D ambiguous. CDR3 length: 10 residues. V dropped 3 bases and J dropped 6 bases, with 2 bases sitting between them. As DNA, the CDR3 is TGTGCCAGCAGTTTTCATGGCTACACCTTC. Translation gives CASSFHGYTF.